Presented here are 29 T cell receptor beta chains from one specimen sequenced in a study of T cells in women clearing cervical HPV infection. Only in-frame clones appear in the TCRdb table, and some are missing; sequencing was by immunoSEQ multiplex PCR. The sample shows 31,000 or so clones, and more than 3.5% sits with its ten largest clones. The source material was blood buffy coat. The receptors come from a woman between 18 and 69 years old with a cervical HPV16 infection that either progressed to CIN3+ or cleared (not recorded which).

Comment on this clone: The CDR3 extends 3 residues past the end of the read, so its final part is completed from the germline J gene. The gene calls are TRBV15 and TRBJ1-5; weak D call: TRBD1 (6 bases). The CDR3 covers 15 residues. Germline V gene data show CDR1 as LNHNV and CDR2 as YYDKDF (reference sequence). V lost 0 bases and J lost 6, with 12 bases in between. The CDR3 bases that were read are TGTGCCACCAGCAGAGATACAGGGAAAGGTCAGCCC. It is translated as CATSRDTGKGQP. The whole CDR3 protein is CATSRDTGKGQPQHF.

A word on this clone: The sequenced fragment ends 3 residues before the CDR3 boundary, so the rest is inferred from the germline J gene. This rearrangement joins TRBV5-1 to TRBJ1-1; perhaps TRBD1 as D (6 bases). Trimming shortened V by 2 bases and J by 5 bases, and 10 bases separated the two germline ends. From germline, CDR1 is SGHRS and CDR2 YFSETQ. This CDR3 spans 13 amino acids. The covered CDR3 bases are TGCGCCAGCAGCTTTACAGGGTATACTGAA. This codes for CASSFTGYTE. The whole CDR3 sequence reads CASSFTGYTEAFF.

As concerns this clone: The CDR3 end falls 3 residues outside the read, so it is completed with the germline J gene. This chain links TRBV18 with TRBJ2-5; the D gene is possibly TRBD2 (6 bases). V lost 6 bases, J lost 5 bases, and 22 bases lay in between. The CDR3 spans 16 residues. CDR1 is KGHSH, CDR2 LQKENI, per germline. Incomplete CDR3 DNA: TGTGCCAGCTCTAAATCCTCTAGCGCTGTGGGGGAGACC. Protein product: CASSKSSSAVGET. The full CDR3 sequence reads CASSKSSSAVGETQYF.

Regarding this clone: The read falls 3 residues short of the CDR3 end, and the missing part is taken from the germline J gene. The genes are TRBV20-1 and TRBJ2-3, with a weak D call TRBD1 (5 bases). From germline, CDR1 is DFQATT and CDR2 SNEGSKA (reference sequence). The CDR3 sequence is 13 residues long. The CDR3 region is CSARDDRQETQYF. Incomplete CDR3 DNA: TGCAGTGCTAGAGACGACAGACAAGAGACG.

Points on this clone: The CDR3 end is not reached by the read, which stops 3 residues before it; the germline J gene fills it in. The rearrangement uses TRBV6-1 and TRBJ1-2, with D unresolved. The germline V gene has CDR1 MNHNS and CDR2 SASEGT. The CDR3 sequence is 17 residues long. CDR3 residues: CASSESFLDLGSYDYTF. The sequenced part of the CDR3 DNA is TGTGCCAGCAGTGAAAGTTTCTTGGACTTGGGCTCCTACGAC.

Comments on this clone: The read is 3 residues too short to cover the CDR3 end, so that end is filled in from the germline J gene. V gene TRBV19 combines with J gene TRBJ1-4, with 12 bases aligning to TRBD1. CDR1 and CDR2 (germline): LNHDA, SQIVND (reference sequence). V was clipped by 4 bases and J by 8 bases; unmatched bases: 8. The CDR3 has 16 residues. The CDR3 DNA, read in part, is TGTGCCAGTAGTACCCCCGGGACAGGGGGCCAGGAAAAA. Its protein product is CASSTPGTGGQEK. The complete CDR3 sequence is CASSTPGTGGQEKLFF.

Of note for this clone: The CDR3 extends 3 residues past the end of the read, so its final part is completed from the germline J gene. V and J are TRBV9 and TRBJ2-1, with 11 bases that match TRBD1. The junction had 6 bases not matched to a gene; V was cut back by 4 bases and J by 9 bases. CDR3 size: 14 residues. Germline CDR1 SGDLS, CDR2 YYNGEE. Incomplete CDR3 DNA: TGTGCCAGCAGCCTGGGACAGGGGGTTGGTGAG. Protein sequence: CASSLGQGVGE. The whole CDR3 sequence reads CASSLGQGVGEQFF.

About this clone: The CDR3 end is not reached by the read, which stops 3 residues before it; the germline J gene fills it in. The rearrangement links TRBV7-2 to TRBJ2-7; D is unclear. The CDR3 is 13 amino acids. V shed 2 bases and J shed 6 bases, with 11 bases lying between them. Germline V gene data show CDR1 as SGHTA and CDR2 as FQGNSA. This CDR3 reads CASSLRQNPEQYF. CDR3 bases read: TGTGCCAGCAGCTTAAGGCAAAACCCCGAG.

Concerning this clone itself: The read finishes 3 residues shy of the CDR3 end, and the germline J gene is used to complete it. This chain links TRBV27 with TRBJ2-2; D gene uncertain. CDR3 length: 11 residues. Germline CDR1 reads MNHEY; CDR2 reads SMNVEV (reference sequence). The ends were cut back, 8 bases at V and 3 bases at J, with 4 bases in the middle. The covered CDR3 bases are TGTGCCAGCTCCGACACCGGGGAG. This sequence encodes CASSDTGE. The full CDR3 protein is CASSDTGELFF.

This CDR3 is CARSETGGNGYTF. The CDR3 DNA, read in part, is TGTGCCAGGTCCGAGACAGGAGGGAATGGC. This rearrangement joins TRBV2 to TRBJ1-2; perhaps TRBD1 as D (6 bases). The CDR3 extends 3 residues past the end of the read, so its final part is completed from the germline J gene. Between the trimmed V and J ends, which lost 9 bases and 6 bases, there was a span of 17 bases. From germline, CDR1 is SNHLY and CDR2 FYNNEI. This CDR3 contains 13 residues.

As concerns this clone: Coverage ceases 3 residues before the CDR3 finishes, and the germline J gene fills in the end. The chain uses TRBV19 and TRBJ2-1; TRBD2 matches 15 bases. The length of the CDR3 is 18 residues. With 5 bases clipped from V and 4 bases from J, the junction kept 9 bases outside the gene matches. Germline CDR1 is LNHDA and CDR2 is SQIVND (reference sequence). CDR3 amino acids: CASSVGTSGRKRYNEQFF. The sequenced part of the CDR3 DNA is TGTGCCAGTAGTGTCGGGACTAGCGGGAGGAAAAGGTACAATGAG.

Points on this clone: The read terminates 3 residues ahead of where the CDR3 ends, so the germline J gene completes it. This sequence joins TRBV29-1 and TRBJ2-7; TRBD1 might be the D (7 bases). Trimming removed 2 bases at V and 2 bases at J, with 19 bases between. This CDR3 comprises 16 residues. CDR1 and CDR2 from the germline V gene are SQVTM and ANQGSEA. CDR3 region: CSVESTGKRLAYEQYF. Incomplete CDR3 DNA: TGCAGCGTTGAATCGACAGGGAAGAGACTAGCCTACGAG.

On this clone: With the read ending 3 residues before the CDR3 end, the germline J gene is used to fill in that end. The V gene is TRBV6-7, the J gene TRBJ1-5; D is unclear. Being an ORF, TRBV6-7 has a function that is uncertain. V was shortened by 4 bases and J by 0 bases, with 10 bases between the two germline ends. The CDR3 has 15 residues. The covered CDR3 bases are TGTGCCAGCAGTTCCGTCGTTTATAGCAATCAGCCC. This gives the protein CASSSVVYSNQP. The full CDR3 is CASSSVVYSNQPQHF.

Regarding this clone: The read terminates 3 residues ahead of where the CDR3 ends, so the germline J gene completes it. This chain uses TRBV10-1 with TRBJ2-1, with 7 bases identical to TRBD1. The V segment lost 5 bases and the J segment 7 bases; nucleotides outside the gene matches: 8. The V gene's germline CDR1 is WNHNN and CDR2 SYGVQD (reference sequence). This CDR3 spans 14 amino acids. The CDR3 protein is CASSRTGEINEQFF. CDR3 DNA (partial): TGCGCCAGCAGTCGGACAGGCGAAATTAATGAG.

A note on this clone: The CDR3 is cut off 3 residues early in the read; its end comes from the germline J gene. The chain employs TRBV6-1 and TRBJ1-5, with D tentatively TRBD1 (6 bases). This CDR3 is built from 13 residues. From germline, CDR1 is MNHNS and CDR2 SASEGT. V gave up 4 bases and J gave up 5 bases, with 9 bases separating them. The CDR3 here is CASSGTADQPQHF. The CDR3 DNA, read in part, is TGTGCCAGCAGTGGGACAGCCGATCAGCCC.

On this clone itself: Read data end 3 residues before the CDR3 end; the end is taken from the germline J gene. This rearrangement joins TRBV10-1 to TRBJ2-1, with 9 bases lining up with TRBD1. There are 14 residues in the CDR3. Germline V gene sequence: CDR1 WNHNN, CDR2 SYGVQD (reference sequence). With 5 bases clipped from V and 6 bases from J, the junction kept 5 bases outside the gene matches. CDR3 DNA, as far as it was read: TGCGCCAGCAGTAACAGGGGGCGACCCAATGAG. It codes for CASSNRGRPNE. The entire CDR3 protein reads CASSNRGRPNEQFF.

Worth noting for this clone: At one end the junction does not follow the germline gene, possibly because of a read error. The read terminates 3 residues before the CDR3 end, so the remaining end is supplied by the germline J gene. V is TRBV23-1 and J is TRBJ2-3, with a possible D match to TRBD1 (6 bases). TRBV23-1 is known as an ORF, though its function is uncertain. The CDR3 contains 14 residues. The part of the CDR3 DNA that was read is TGCGCCAGCAGTCATGGCAGGGGAACAGGTACG. Translating it yields CASSHGRGTGT. The full CDR3 sequence reads CASSHGRGTGTQYF.

With regard to this clone: The CDR3 end is not reached by the read, which stops 3 residues before it; the germline J gene fills it in. The rearrangement uses TRBV14 and TRBJ1-1; D remains ambiguous. V was trimmed by 2 bases and J by 1 base, leaving 11 bases between them. CDR3 length: 15 amino acids. Germline V gene sequence: CDR1 SGHDN, CDR2 FVKESK. The DNA read from the CDR3 is TGTGCCAGCAGCCAACGACCGGGGTCGAACACTGAA. It codes for CASSQRPGSNTE. The entire CDR3 reads CASSQRPGSNTEAFF.

For this clone: The read ends 3 residues before the CDR3 terminus; that terminus is restored from the germline J gene. This rearrangement joins TRBV19 to TRBJ1-4; 9 nucleotides align to TRBD1. CDR1 LNHDA and CDR2 SQIVND come from the germline V gene (reference sequence). CDR3 size: 15 residues. CDR3 DNA (partial): TGTGCCAGTAGTAGCGCGGGACAGGGCAATTCACCA. Protein sequence: CASSSAGQGNSP. In full, the CDR3 is CASSSAGQGNSPLFF.

On this clone: From the germline J gene comes the end of the CDR3, since the read stops 3 residues before it. V gene TRBV7-9 combines with J gene TRBJ2-5; D possibly corresponds to TRBD1 (5 bases). V was shortened by 5 bases and J by 1 base, with 8 bases between the two germline ends. This CDR3 is built from 13 residues. The V gene's germline CDR1 is SEHNR and CDR2 FQNEAQ (reference sequence). CDR3 region: CASSVRVQETQYF. CDR3 DNA, as far as it was read: TGTGCCAGCAGCGTCAGGGTCCAAGAGACC.

A note on this clone: The read halts 3 residues ahead of the CDR3 end, with the missing end drawn from the germline J gene. The chain has TRBV18 and TRBJ2-3, with 7 bases identical to TRBD1. Germline V gene sequence: CDR1 KGHSH, CDR2 LQKENI. This CDR3 spans 15 amino acids. Partial CDR3 DNA: TGTGCCAGCTCCCTTGGGACAGACAGCAATCAGCCG. It specifies CASSLGTDSNQP. The full CDR3 sequence reads CASSLGTDSNQPQYF.

As to this clone: The CDR3 is cut off 3 residues early in the read; its end comes from the germline J gene. The V gene is TRBV15, the J gene TRBJ1-2; D perhaps matches TRBD1 (6 bases). Trimming removed 6 bases at V and 5 bases at J, with 19 bases between. This CDR3 has 15 residues. From germline, CDR1 is LNHNV and CDR2 YYDKDF (reference sequence). The DNA read from the CDR3 is TGTGCCACCAGGACAGGCGGGACGCAAGTTTATGGC. Amino acids: CATRTGGTQVYG. The CDR3 reads in full as CATRTGGTQVYGYTF.

A remark on this clone: The observed sequence ends 3 residues before the CDR3 terminus, with the missing tail filled in from the germline J gene. The rearrangement links TRBV6-1 to TRBJ2-3; D is possibly TRBD2 (7 bases). CDR3 length equals 17 residues. Germline V gene data show CDR1 as MNHNS and CDR2 as SASEGT. CDR3 sequence reads: CASSEPGRGGSNQPQYF. CDR3 bases read: TGTGCCAGCAGTGAACCCGGCAGGGGAGGGAGCAATCAGCCG.

As concerns this clone: The CDR3 is cut off 3 residues early in the read; its end comes from the germline J gene. V and J are TRBV7-9 and TRBJ2-1; no reliable D call. CDR1 SEHNR and CDR2 FQNEAQ come from the germline V gene (reference sequence). Trimming removed 6 bases at V and 1 base at J, with 10 bases between. The CDR3 consists of 14 residues. The part of the CDR3 DNA that was read is TGTGCCAGCAGTTTTGACACGTCCTACAATGAG. Translating gives CASSFDTSYNE. From start to end, the CDR3 is CASSFDTSYNEQFF. The full variable domain, completed using reference TRBV7-9 and TRBJ2-1, is DTGVSQNPRHKITKRGQNVTFRCDPISEHNRLYWYRQTLGQGPEFLTYFQNEAQLEKSRLLSDRFSAERPKGSFSTLEIQRTEQGDSAMYLCASSFDTSYNEQFFGPGTRLTVL.

Details on this clone: The observed sequence ends 3 residues before the CDR3 terminus, with the missing tail filled in from the germline J gene. The rearrangement uses TRBV6-2 or TRBV6-3 and TRBJ2-1; 8 nucleotides match TRBD1. Losses at the gene ends were 6 bases for V and 3 bases for J; bases not matched to a gene: 7. This CDR3 has 15 residues. CDR1 MNHEY and CDR2 SVGEGT come from the germline V gene. The DNA read from the CDR3 is TGTGCCAGCAGACTACCGGGACAGGACTACAATGAG. Amino acid sequence: CASRLPGQDYNE. The CDR3 in its entirety is CASRLPGQDYNEQFF.

Concerning this clone itself: The sequenced fragment ends 3 residues before the CDR3 boundary, so the rest is inferred from the germline J gene. The genes are TRBV10-2 and TRBJ2-1; D is uncertain. In germline, CDR1 is WSHSY, CDR2 SAAADI. With 7 bases removed from V and 2 bases from J, the gap between germline ends came to 9 bases. The CDR3 totals 13 residues. The CDR3 loop is CASTLRTYNEQFF. Partial CDR3 DNA: TGCGCCAGCACCCTGCGGACCTACAATGAG.

As for this clone: The read gets to within 3 residues of the CDR3 end, and the germline J gene fills in the rest. V gene TRBV20-1 combines with J gene TRBJ2-7; 8 nucleotides line up with TRBD2. Losses at the gene ends were 6 bases for V and 4 bases for J; bases not matched to a gene: 14. CDR1 and CDR2 (germline): DFQATT, SNEGSKA (reference sequence). This CDR3 comprises 15 residues. CDR3 region: CSAGGERGTRYEQYF. CDR3 DNA (partial): TGCAGTGCCGGGGGGGAGCGGGGGACTAGATACGAG.

A remark on this clone: The read halts 3 residues ahead of the CDR3 end, with the missing end drawn from the germline J gene. The chain employs TRBV19 and TRBJ2-2, with 9 bases lining up with TRBD1. CDR1 is LNHDA and CDR2 is SQIVND in the germline V gene (reference sequence). The CDR3 loop spans 15 amino acids. V dropped 5 bases and J dropped 8; count of bases not matched to a gene: 9. The CDR3 DNA, read in part, is TGTGCCAGTAGTTTCCACAGGGGGCGAGCGGGGGAG. Translating it yields CASSFHRGRAGE. The whole CDR3 is CASSFHRGRAGELFF.

Comments on this clone: The observed sequence ends 3 residues before the CDR3 terminus, with the missing tail filled in from the germline J gene. This CDR3 is also generated by other DNA sequences in the sample. This chain links TRBV7-7 with TRBJ2-1; 8 bases are a match to TRBD1. Germline CDR1 is SSHAT and CDR2 is FNYEAQ (reference sequence). Trimming at V came to 5 bases and at J to 6 bases, leaving 3 bases not matched to a gene. This CDR3 has 13 amino acids. The DNA read from the CDR3 is TGTGCCAGCAGCCCAGGGACAGGCAATGAG. It yields the protein CASSPGTGNE. The complete CDR3 reads CASSPGTGNEQFF.